This TCR beta chain emerged from a study of blood T cells in healthy people across ages. Looking at the study overall: With template switching, about one barcoded beta molecule was captured per two T cells.

The authors ran a second PCR of roughly 6 to 11 cycles using a sample-barcoded 5' primer and a J-beta primer mix. The template-switch adaptor, which had 12 random nucleotides, put a tag on each cDNA molecule. TCRdb re-derived calls from the 5' RACE reads in MiXCR, one entry per CDR3 protein. The sample lists hundreds of thousands of distinct CDR3 sequences; roughly 50% were seen once. V lost 1 base and J 1 base, leaving 8 bases between the germline ends. The germline V gene encodes CDR1 SGHTA and CDR2 FQGNSA. There are 14 residues in the CDR3. A few counts support this clonotype. Every donor provided around 10 milliliters of peripheral blood. Each sample yielded at least 6 million isolated PBMCs.

The V and J genes are TRBV7-2 and TRBJ2-7, with D possibly TRBD2 on 6 matching bases. The sequenced sample consisted of blood. The clonotype was recovered from a woman aged 60-75 years in good health. CDR3 sequence: CASSLDAGSYEQYF. In DNA form, the CDR3 reads TGTGCCAGCAGCTTAGATGCGGGGTCCTACGAGCAGTACTTC.